This TCR beta chain was found in a study of blood T cell repertoires in COVID-19. Assay: immunoSEQ multiplex PCR; the TCRdb copy retains only in-frame clones and omits some. The table lists approximately 53,000 clones, around 90% of them singletons. A few counts support this clone. Seattle researchers signed up patients amid active infection and tracked them longitudinally. The clonotype originates from a woman of 80 years or more with COVID-19, enrolled during active disease. Sequenced input: peripheral blood.

The CDR3 nucleotides read TGTGCCAGTAGTATAGTCGGTCAGCCCCAGCATTTT. It translates to CASSIVGQPQHF. The genes are TRBV19 and TRBJ1-5, with D uncertain. Deletions cut 1 base from V and 6 bases from J, with 4 bases between. The CDR3 has 12 residues. Germline lookup yields CDR1 LNHDA and CDR2 SQIVND (reference sequence).